This T cell receptor (beta chain) was obtained from a study of T cells in Graves' hyperthyroidism and ophthalmopathy. The germline V gene has CDR1 LNHDA and CDR2 SQIVND (reference sequence). The CDR3 spans 12 residues. V lost 9 bases, J lost 2 bases, and 8 bases lay in between. This clonotype was seen repeatedly, ten times or more. Patients aged 18 to 65 had newly diagnosed hyperthyroidism lasting under 2 months. From RNA transcripts, TCR beta CDR3 regions were amplified. Using the HTBI primer set, a first-round RT-PCR was run on the TCR CDR3. TCRdb analysed the multiplex PCR reads with MiXCR anew, one entry per CDR3 protein. This sample yields approximately 400,000 distinct CDR3 sequences, of which 15% to 20% are seen a single time; about 4% belongs to the top ten.

This clonotype was sampled from a woman under 30 with Graves' hyperthyroidism. The chain employs TRBV19 and TRBJ1-5, with D unclear. The sequencing sample was made of blood. The DNA for the CDR3 is TGTGCCAGACGTCAGGGCAATCAGCCCCAGCATTTT. Translating it yields CARRQGNQPQHF.